Shown below are 17 T cell receptor beta chains from a single sample sequenced in a study of PD-1 blockade in classical Hodgkin lymphoma. Every patient experienced relapse after autologous stem cell transplantation, and brentuximab vedotin exposure varied. Some clones are missing from TCRdb's copy, which holds only in-frame ones; the method was immunoSEQ multiplex PCR. Of around 150,000 clones in the sample, approximately 81% were seen once. Sequences were derived from peripheral blood mononuclear cells (PBMCs), sampled before the second cycle of nivolumab. The receptor source for this set is a human donor with classical Hodgkin lymphoma.

The count of this clone is one. The gene calls are TRBV10-2 and TRBJ1-1; a possible D gene is TRBD1 (6 bases). V shed 7 bases and J shed 5 bases, with 11 bases lying between them. The CDR3 runs to 12 residues. Germline CDR1 is WSHSY and CDR2 is SAAADI. Here the CDR3 DNA reads TGCGCCAGCAAGGGGGGAGTTACTGAAGCTTTCTTT. Translating it yields CASKGGVTEAFF.

The chain joins TRBV28 to TRBJ1-6; D not certain. CDR1 MDHEN and CDR2 SYDVKM come from the germline V gene. This CDR3 contains 14 residues. V lost 2 bases and J lost 10, with 12 bases in between. The DNA for the CDR3 is TGTGCCAGCAGTTTACGCCTAATCTGGTCACCCCTCCACTTT. Amino acids: CASSLRLIWSPLHF.

Remarks on this clone: Additional DNA sequences in this sample encode the identical CDR3. The V call is TRBV6-6, the J call TRBJ1-5; D might be TRBD1 (5 bases). The CDR3 runs to 14 residues. Germline CDR1 reads MNHNY; CDR2 reads SVGAGI (reference sequence). Trimming pared 2 bases from V and 4 bases from J, leaving 9 bases between. CDR3 bases: TGTGCCAGCAGTTACCGCGACAGTAATCAGCCCCAGCATTTT. This encodes CASSYRDSNQPQHF.

The chain links TRBV5-1 to TRBJ2-7; 7 bases line up with TRBD1. This CDR3 region has 13 residues. Unmatched junction bases numbered 7, after V lost 6 bases and J lost 4 bases. Germline-derived CDR1 and CDR2 are SGHRS and YFSETQ. CDR3 sequence reads: CASTPTGAYEQYF. CDR3 bases: TGCGCCAGCACTCCTACAGGGGCTTACGAGCAGTACTTC.

This chain links TRBV19 with TRBJ2-2; possibly TRBD2 for D (5 bases). CDR3 length: 15 residues. Trimming left V 4 bases short and J 3 bases short, with 12 bases between. Germline lookup yields CDR1 LNHDA and CDR2 SQIVND (reference sequence). The CDR3 nucleotides read TGTGCCAGTAGTAGACCTGACGGGGACACCGGGGAGCTGTTTTTT. It yields the protein CASSRPDGDTGELFF.

The V call is TRBV19, the J call TRBJ1-6, with D perhaps TRBD1 (6 bases). Trimming stripped 1 base from V and 4 bases from J, with 8 bases between. This CDR3 region has 15 residues. Per the germline V gene, CDR1 is LNHDA and CDR2 is SQIVND (reference sequence). The CDR3 region has the DNA TGTGCCAGTAGTATAGGACAGGCGTATAATTCACCCCTCCACTTT. The encoded protein is CASSIGQAYNSPLHF.

In this sample, this clone turned up a few times. V usage is TRBV6-6 and J usage is TRBJ1-4; D gene uncertain. Germline V gene data show CDR1 as MNHNY and CDR2 as SVGAGI (reference sequence). This CDR3 region has 14 residues. Trimming left V 7 bases short and J 3 bases short, with 12 bases between. CDR3 amino acids: CASTLGLANEKLFF. The CDR3 coding sequence is TGTGCCAGCACCCTGGGGTTGGCTAATGAAAAACTGTTTTTT.

This clone was observed a few times. This chain's CDR3 is CASSGAVYNSPLHF. CDR3 DNA: TGTGCCAGCAGTGGGGCAGTCTATAATTCACCCCTCCACTTT. The chain is built from TRBV2 and TRBJ1-6; D is undetermined. CDR3 length equals 14 residues. Germline V CDR1 and CDR2: SNHLY, FYNNEI. The germline V and J ends were trimmed by 4 bases and 3 bases, with 7 bases remaining between them. Full variable domain (outside the CDR3, taken from reference TRBV2 and TRBJ1-6): EPEVTQTPSHQVTQMGQEVILRCVPISNHLYFYWYRQILGQKVEFLVSFYNNEISEKSEIFDDQFSVERPDGSNFTLKIRSTKLEDSAMYFCASSGAVYNSPLHFGNGTRLTVT.

The rearrangement joins TRBV7-2 to TRBJ2-1; no clear D gene. The CDR3 has 15 residues. Germline V gene lookup returns CDR1 SGHTA and CDR2 FQGNSA. Between the trimmed V and J ends, which lost 1 base and 0 bases, there was a span of 7 bases. CDR3 in DNA: TGTGCCAGCAGCTTAGGGGCGTACTCCTACAATGAGCAGTTCTTC. Its protein product is CASSLGAYSYNEQFF.

CDR3 sequence reads: CASSPGTGGQETQYF. For the CDR3, the DNA is TGTGCCAGCTCACCAGGAACGGGGGGGCAAGAGACCCAGTACTTC. The chain recombines TRBV18 with TRBJ2-5; 8 nucleotides agree with TRBD2. V shed 2 bases, J shed 2 bases, and the junction held 4 bases outside the gene matches. This CDR3 contains 15 residues. Per the germline V gene, CDR1 is KGHSH and CDR2 is LQKENI.

V is TRBV29-1 and J is TRBJ1-2; D gene ambiguous. Trimming cost V 4 bases and J 4 bases, with 10 bases left between them. Germline V gene data show CDR1 as SQVTM and CDR2 as ANQGSEA. The CDR3 spans 12 residues. DNA of the CDR3: TGCAGCGTTGGGTATGAAGTCTATGGCTACACCTTC. Its translation is CSVGYEVYGYTF.

The chain links TRBV5-4 to TRBJ1-2; no clear D gene. This CDR3 comprises 14 residues. With 0 bases removed from V and 0 bases from J, the gap between germline ends came to 6 bases. CDR1 and CDR2 from the germline V gene are SGHNT and YYREEE (reference sequence). CDR3: CASSLETTNYGYTF. The DNA of the CDR3 is TGTGCCAGCAGCTTGGAGACAACTAACTATGGCTACACCTTC.

The chain couples TRBV12-2 to TRBJ1-5; the table names TRBD1, a call not compared with the DNA. TRBV12-2 is classified as a pseudogene. The CDR3 length is 17 residues. This CDR3 reads CASRLPEGQGFNQPQHF. CDR3 nucleotides: TGTGCAAGTCGCTTACCTGAGGGACAGGGATTTAATCAGCCCCAGCATTTT.

The rearrangement links TRBV7-3 to TRBJ1-3; D might be TRBD1 (5 bases). From germline, CDR1 is SGHTA and CDR2 FQGTGA. The CDR3 loop spans 16 amino acids. Trimming shortened V by 1 base and J by 3 bases, and 13 bases separated the two germline ends. The CDR3 here is CASSLRGSGLGNTIYF. CDR3 sequence (DNA): TGTGCCAGCAGCTTAAGGGGTTCGGGGCTTGGAAACACCATATATTTT.

The J gene is TRBJ2-5, the V gene TRBV5-1; 7 nucleotides agree with TRBD2. Germline trimming cut 4 bases from V and 6 bases from J; bases unmatched to any gene: 12. Germline V lookup: CDR1 SGHRS, CDR2 YFSETQ. CDR3 length: 15 amino acids. The CDR3 DNA reads TGCGCCAGCAGCCGAGACAGCGGGGATCAGAAGACCCAGTACTTC. This gives the protein CASSRDSGDQKTQYF. Full variable domain (remainder filled in from reference TRBV5-1 and TRBJ2-5): KAGVTQTPRYLIKTRGQQVTLSCSPISGHRSVSWYQQTPGQGLQFLFEYFSETQRNKGNFPGRFSGRQFSNSRSEMNVSTLELGDSALYLCASSRDSGDQKTQYFGPGTRLLVL.

The chain uses TRBV5-1 and TRBJ1-6, with a possible D match to TRBD1 (6 bases). V dropped 0 bases and J dropped 6 bases, with 7 bases sitting between them. This CDR3 is 14 amino acids long. Germline V gene data show CDR1 as SGHRS and CDR2 as YFSETQ. The CDR3 reads CASSLDRVNSPLHF. The CDR3, as DNA: TGCGCCAGCAGCTTGGACAGGGTTAATTCACCCCTCCACTTT.

The rearrangement joins TRBV7-3 to TRBJ1-1, with D tentatively TRBD1 (5 bases). Per germline, CDR1 SGHTA and CDR2 FQGTGA. V lost 5 bases to trimming and J lost 1 base, with 11 bases between them. The CDR3 contains 14 residues. The CDR3 region has the DNA TGTGCCAGCAGCCCAGGGCGGTGGAACACTGAAGCTTTCTTT. The encoded protein is CASSPGRWNTEAFF.